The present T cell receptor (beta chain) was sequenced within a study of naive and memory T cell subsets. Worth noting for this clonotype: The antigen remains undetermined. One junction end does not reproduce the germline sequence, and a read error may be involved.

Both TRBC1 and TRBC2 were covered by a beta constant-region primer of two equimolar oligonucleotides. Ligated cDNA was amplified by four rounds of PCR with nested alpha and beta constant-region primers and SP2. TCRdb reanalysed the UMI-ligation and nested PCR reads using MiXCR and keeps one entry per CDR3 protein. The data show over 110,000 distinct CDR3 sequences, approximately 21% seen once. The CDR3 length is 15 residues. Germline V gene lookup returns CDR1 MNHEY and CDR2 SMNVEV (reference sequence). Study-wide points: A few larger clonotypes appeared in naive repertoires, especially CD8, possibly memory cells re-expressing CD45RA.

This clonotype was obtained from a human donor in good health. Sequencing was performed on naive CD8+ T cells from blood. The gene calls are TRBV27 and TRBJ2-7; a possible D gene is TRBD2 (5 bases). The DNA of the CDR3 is TGTGCCAGCAGTCCCCATAGCGCAAGCTCCTATGAGCAGTACTTC. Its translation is CASSPHSASSYEQYF.